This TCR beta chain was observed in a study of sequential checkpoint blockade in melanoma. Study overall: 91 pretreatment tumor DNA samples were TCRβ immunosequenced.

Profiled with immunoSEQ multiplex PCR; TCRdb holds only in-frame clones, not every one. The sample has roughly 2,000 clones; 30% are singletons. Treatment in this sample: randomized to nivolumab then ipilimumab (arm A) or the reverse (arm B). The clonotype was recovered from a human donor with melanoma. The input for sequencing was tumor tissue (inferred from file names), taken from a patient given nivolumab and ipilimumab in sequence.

The CDR3 DNA follows: TGTGCCAGCAGCTCCCATGGGGGTGGCCTCTACGAGCAGTACTTC. It encodes CASSSHGGGLYEQYF. V gene TRBV28 combines with J gene TRBJ2-7; D possibly uses TRBD1 or TRBD2 (5 bases each). Germline V lookup: CDR1 MDHEN, CDR2 SYDVKM. The V end lost 6 bases, the J end lost 3 bases, and 18 bases lay between the germline ends. The CDR3 runs 15 residues.